These 9 T cell receptor beta chains were sequenced from one sample in a study of neurological immune-mediated disorders. TCRdb passed the 5' RACE reads through MiXCR, listing each CDR3 protein once. The table shows tens of thousands of distinct CDR3 sequences, with roughly 3.5% occurring only once. The specimen was PBMCs. These receptors all stem from a woman aged 25 to 39 with multiple sclerosis.

This clonotype has at least ten counts. J is TRBJ2-1 and V is TRBV5-1; D is unclear. Germline lookup yields CDR1 SGHRS and CDR2 YFSETQ. V was trimmed by 4 bases and J by 2 bases, leaving 10 bases between them. The CDR3 consists of 14 residues. Here the CDR3 DNA reads TGCGCCAGCAGCCTCCCGCCGGCCTACAATGAGCAGTTCTTC. Translating it yields CASSLPPAYNEQFF.

This clonotype was found many times. The gene calls are TRBV7-9 and TRBJ2-5; 9 bases align to TRBD1. Per germline, CDR1 SEHNR and CDR2 FQNEAQ (reference sequence). This CDR3 spans 15 amino acids. After removal of 3 bases from V and 5 bases from J, the junction contained 7 bases not matched to a gene. The CDR3 DNA sequence: TGTGCCAGCAGCTTTCCGTCCGGGACAGGGGAGACCCAGTACTTC. Encoded protein: CASSFPSGTGETQYF.

This clonotype was counted at least ten times. V gene TRBV20-1 combines with J gene TRBJ1-6; D ambiguous. V lost 5 bases, J lost 7 bases, and 18 bases lay in between. Germline V lookup: CDR1 DFQATT, CDR2 SNEGSKA (reference sequence). The CDR3 has 15 amino acids. The CDR3 DNA is TGCAGTGCTCCCCGGGTGGGCGCTCGGAATTCACCCCTCCACTTT. Amino acid sequence: CSAPRVGARNSPLHF.

This clonotype was seen many times. The J gene is TRBJ2-3, the V gene TRBV2, with D possibly TRBD2 on 6 matching bases. CDR1 SNHLY and CDR2 FYNNEI come from the germline V gene. The V gene lost 8 bases and the J gene lost 2 bases, with 11 bases spanning the gap. The CDR3 consists of 13 residues. This chain's CDR3 is CASGGDPTDTQYF. For the CDR3, the DNA is TGTGCCAGCGGCGGGGACCCCACAGATACGCAGTATTTT.

This clonotype occurred many times. This chain's CDR3 is CSALPPTSGLPYEQYF. CDR3 DNA: TGCAGTGCCCTGCCCCCGACTAGCGGACTCCCCTACGAGCAGTACTTC. The V call is TRBV20-1, the J call TRBJ2-7; 9 nucleotides align to TRBD2. CDR3 length: 16 residues. CDR1 DFQATT and CDR2 SNEGSKA come from the germline V gene (reference sequence). The junction had 14 bases not matched to a gene; V was cut back by 6 bases and J by 2 bases.

There are many counts of this clonotype. The V gene is TRBV2, the J gene TRBJ2-1; 10 bases are shared with TRBD2. CDR3 length equals 15 residues. The junction had 9 bases not matched to a gene; V was cut back by 4 bases and J by 9 bases. Germline V CDR1 and CDR2: SNHLY, FYNNEI. Here the CDR3 DNA reads TGTGCCAGCAGTGGTCTAGCGGGAGTTGTAACTGAGCAGTTCTTC. Amino acids: CASSGLAGVVTEQFF.

This clonotype was detected only a few times. CDR3 bases: TGCAGTACGATAGGGACAGAGGATGGCTACACCTTC. Amino acids: CSTIGTEDGYTF. This chain joins TRBV20-1 and TRBJ1-2, with TRBD1 identical over 7 bases. The CDR3 loop spans 12 amino acids. V lost 8 bases, J lost 6 bases, and 9 bases stayed unmatched. Germline V gene sequence: CDR1 DFQATT, CDR2 SNEGSKA (reference sequence).

Ten or more counts support this clonotype. Germline and junction disagree at one end, which may indicate a read error. J is TRBJ2-3 and V is TRBV3-1; D tentatively fits TRBD1 or TRBD2 (6 bases each). The germline V gene encodes CDR1 LGHDT and CDR2 YNNKEL (reference sequence). CDR3 length: 15 amino acids. The DNA for the CDR3 is TGTGCCAGCAGCCGATTAGGGGGGCCCACAAATACGCAGTATTTT. Protein sequence: CASSRLGGPTNTQYF.

This clonotype was detected ten times or more. The V call is TRBV6-5, the J call TRBJ2-5; D not certain. This CDR3 has 12 amino acids. Trimming took 6 bases from V and 6 from J, leaving 11 bases between them. Germline V CDR1 and CDR2: MNHEY, SVGAGI. The CDR3 DNA sequence: TGTGCCAGCAGCCCGGACCGAAAGACCCAGTACTTC. This translates into CASSPDRKTQYF.